This paragraph reports one TCR beta chain. The target of this receptor is not known. Base quality data are lacking; no much larger clone is found one base away. Libraries were built with the immunoSEQ multiplex PCR assay. What TCRdb holds here is the immuneACCESS table cut down to in-frame rearrangements. Part of the clones is not present; checked against another copy, under half of the missing clones reflect an unresolved V gene, and the others are unexplained. Within this sample are some 15,000 clones, with about 70% of them counted one time only. The ten biggest clones cover 14% of the sample. This specimen comes from a study of T cells after somatic rescue of genetic block (dated by TCRdb to between 2020 and 2021). A note on the overall study: What the study looked at was long-term robustness, specifically in a T-cell system that came about through somatic rescue of a genetic block in T-cell development.

Here V drops 9 bases and J drops 2 bases, and the junction holds 9 bases not matched to any gene. The germline V gene provides CDR1 SGHVS and CDR2 FNYEAQ. The CDR3 sequence holds 16 residues, the cysteine and phenylalanine included. Of all the DNA, just the CDR3 is kept, 48 bases in frame from base 1. The sequenced material came from peripheral blood mononuclear cells (PBMCs). Recombination joined TRBV7-6 with TRBJ2-2, with 10 junctional bases fitting TRBD2. This TCR was sampled from a boy aged 5 to 17. The CDR3 protein is CARSLLAGTNTGELFF. The DNA sequence is as follows: TGTGCCAGAAGTTTACTAGCGGGGACAAACACCGGGGAGCTGTTTTTT. Supplemented by the reference TRBV7-6 and TRBJ2-2 proteins around the CDR3, the complete variable domain is GAGVSQSPRYKVTKRGQDVALRCDPISGHVSLYWYRQALGQGPEFLTYFNYEAQQDKSGLPNDRFSAERPEGSISTLTIQRTEQRDSAMYRCARSLLAGTNTGELFFGEGSRLTVL.